This record concerns one T cell receptor beta chain sequence. Its matching antigen is unknown. Assay: immunoSEQ multiplex PCR; the TCRdb copy retains only in-frame clones and omits some. The sample comprises 150,000 or so clones, approximately 89% of which are singletons, and around 9% rests with the top ten. From germline, CDR1 is SGDLS and CDR2 YYNGEE. Unmatched junction bases numbered 6, after V lost 1 base and J lost 4 bases. The CDR3 sequence is 16 residues long. These data are taken from a study of cytomegalovirus exposure and HLA in healthy donors. Whole-study findings and limits: Subsequent analysis showed first-cohort TCR clusters tending to co-occur in around 130 validation repertoires. Whilst most TCR sequences proved rare, a subset of public TCRs occurred across many donors. The CMV antigen specificity of a few CMV-associated chains was confirmed through in vitro analysis.

The donors formed part of the roughly 120-subject validation cohort, distinct from the roughly 630-subject first cohort. Sequenced sample: PBMCs. The origin of this receptor is a woman aged 18-30 years in good health and CMV-seropositive. The chain employs TRBV9 and TRBJ2-1; 9 bases align to TRBD1. DNA of the CDR3: TGTGCCAGCAGCGTAACAGGGGGCGCGGGTTACAATGAGCAGTTCTTC. Its protein product is CASSVTGGAGYNEQFF.